The present entry profiles one T cell receptor (beta chain) with its context. Followed longitudinally, the Seattle patients had been enrolled during active infection. How the authors handled the data: Quantification of nucleated cells was approximated via reference gene primer amplification. Generated by immunoSEQ multiplex PCR, the TCRdb table keeps only in-frame clones and is missing some. V, J and clone size reflect that table, while D and trimming were determined from the DNA. There are about 250,000 clones in the sample; about nine tenths occur only once, and 6.3% lies in the top ten. CDR1 and CDR2 from the germline V gene are LNHDA and SQIVND (reference sequence). V was pared by 4 bases and J by 7 bases, with 14 bases between. The CDR3 loop spans 14 amino acids. The data were obtained in a study of blood T cell repertoires in COVID-19. As for the study in general: COVID-19 samples, acute and convalescent, were from the United States, Italy and Spain. The cDNA or gDNA used as material had been derived from T cells, B-cell-depleted T cells, or PBMCs.

The receptor comes from a woman aged 25 to 45 with COVID-19, enrolled during active disease. The sequenced sample consisted of peripheral blood. The rearrangement links TRBV19 to TRBJ1-5; D is possibly TRBD1 (5 bases). As DNA, the CDR3 is TGTGCCAGTAGTACACAATGGGGGGGGCAGCCCCAGCATTTT. This translates into CASSTQWGGQPQHF.